This T cell receptor beta chain is from a study of identical twins. Study results and caveats: Cross-sectional statistics, not tracking of the same donors, supported the conclusions. Twins shared out-of-frame alpha sequences with excess low generation probability.

CDR1 is MNHEY and CDR2 is SVGEGT in the germline V gene. This CDR3 has 11 amino acids. V shed 7 bases, J shed 7 bases, and the junction held 2 bases outside the gene matches. Healthy Caucasians provided all donations. This clonotype was counted only a few times. The antigen remains unidentified. cDNA carried unique molecular identifiers, and a universal primer site was added by template switching. One entry per CDR3 protein, called by TCRdb with MiXCR from the 5' RACE reads. In the table there are 300,000 or so distinct CDR3 sequences, 8% to 9.5% of which are singletons. These data also featured in a second study, about yellow fever vaccine responses in identical twins.

The chain is built from TRBV6-2 or TRBV6-3 and TRBJ1-2, with 8 bases aligning to TRBD1. The sequencing input was CD8+ T cells sorted from blood. This clonotype was obtained from a woman under 30 in good health. For the CDR3, the DNA is TGTGCCAGCATTGGACAGGGTGGCTACACCTTC. Amino acids: CASIGQGGYTF.